This paragraph covers one T cell receptor (beta chain) sequence. Its antigen is as yet unknown. This may arise from a read error, as a much more abundant clone is one base away. As the CDR3 is not closed by the conserved phenylalanine or tryptophan, this likely results from a read error. The ends were cut back, 2 bases at V and 6 bases at J, with 17 bases in the middle. The CDR3 is 15 amino acids. The blood RNA (from unsorted whole blood) was obtained, and germline DNA was also extracted. The entry originates in a study of tumor-infiltrating lymphocytes in primary liver carcinoma. cDNA specific to TCR beta was made from roughly 500 ng of total RNA, with a constant-region primer employed for priming. Construction of TCR beta libraries relied on three successive nested multiplex PCR rounds employing slightly modified ARM-PCR. The first two PCR rounds used TRBV1-TRBV30 primers with a Cbeta primer, nine to eleven cycles each. TCRdb redid the calling of the multiplex PCR reads with MiXCR, one entry per CDR3 protein. The sample records around 330,000 distinct CDR3 sequences, 50% to 75% being singletons.

Study-wide results and caveats: The 250 largest clones made up significantly more of tumor than blood repertoires (p = 0.039). The use of bulk unsorted samples meant that CD4+ and CD8+ repertoires were not compared. Whereas tumor region pairs overlapped more, tumor-adjacent and tumor-blood pairs overlapped less.

The J gene is TRBJ2-7, the V gene TRBV12-3 or TRBV12-4; D is ambiguous. The source of this sequence is a woman in her twenties or thirties with primary liver carcinoma and hepatitis B virus infection. The sequenced material came from peripheral blood. The CDR3 region is CASSLRAGFSTEQYL. CDR3 coding DNA: TGTGCCAGCAGTTTAAGGGCAGGATTCTCAACCGAGCAGTACCTC.